This entry is about one T cell receptor (beta chain). Its antigen is unknown. This sample is drawn from a study of OX40 agonist ivuxolimab in advanced cancers. Germline values: CDR1 MGHDK, CDR2 SYGVNS. The CDR3 is 11 residues long. V lost 10 bases and J 6 bases, leaving 12 bases between the germline ends. Study conclusions and caveats: Patients with a partial response at 0.1-3.0 mg/kg had among the lowest clonal expansion.

Sequenced by immunoSEQ multiplex PCR; TCRdb stores in-frame clones only, minus some. The sample gives 15,000 to 25,000 clones, 85% to 90% of which show up once; 40% to 55% is in the top ten. Specimen: CD4+ or CD8+ T cells sorted from blood, collected in a trial of the OX40 agonist ivuxolimab. The TCR sequence derives from an adult with an advanced solid tumor such as melanoma, head and neck, liver or kidney cancer. The rearrangement uses TRBV25-1 and TRBJ1-1, with D possibly matching TRBD1 (6 bases). The CDR3 loop is CATAGAAEAFF. CDR3 DNA sequence: TGTGCCACCGCGGGGGCTGCTGAAGCTTTCTTT.